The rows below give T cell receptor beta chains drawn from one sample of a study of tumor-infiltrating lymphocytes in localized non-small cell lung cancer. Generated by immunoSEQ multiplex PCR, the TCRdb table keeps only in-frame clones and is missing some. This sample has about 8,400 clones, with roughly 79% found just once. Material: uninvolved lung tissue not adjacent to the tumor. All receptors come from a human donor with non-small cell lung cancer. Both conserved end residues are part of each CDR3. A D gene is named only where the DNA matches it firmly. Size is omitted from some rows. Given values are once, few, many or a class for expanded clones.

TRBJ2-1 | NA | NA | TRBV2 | TGTGCCAGCAGTCAGTCCGGGGAAAATGAGTTCTTC | CASSQSGENEFF
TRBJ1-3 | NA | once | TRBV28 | TGTGCCAGCAGTTTAGAAAACACCATATATTTT | CASSLENTIYF
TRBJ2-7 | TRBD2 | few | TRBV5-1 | TGCGCCAGCAGCTTAGCCGGGACTAGCGGGAGAGACTCCTACGAGCAGTACTTC | CASSLAGTSGRDSYEQYF
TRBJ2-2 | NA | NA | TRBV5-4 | TGTGCCAGCAGCCCCCAGAACGGGGAGCTGTTTTTT | CASSPQNGELFF
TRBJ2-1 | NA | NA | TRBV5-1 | TGCGCCAGCAGCTCCCCCATAGCGGAGTCAACTGAGCAGTTCTTC | CASSSPIAESTEQFF
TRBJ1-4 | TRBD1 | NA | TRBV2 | TGTGCCAGCAGTGTGCTTCCGGGACAGGGGGTTGAAAAACTGTTTTTT | CASSVLPGQGVEKLFF
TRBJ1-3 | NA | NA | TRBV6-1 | TGTGCCAGCGGAAGAGGGAGGAGCGGTGGAAACACCATATATTTT | CASGRGRSGGNTIYF
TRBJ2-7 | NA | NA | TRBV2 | TGTGCCAGCACCTGGGGGAGTCTTTCCTACGAGCAGTACTTC | CASTWGSLSYEQYF
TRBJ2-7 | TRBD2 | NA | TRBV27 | TGTGCCAGCAGTAGACTAGCGGGAGGGCCTGGGAGCTCCTACGAGCAGTACTTC | CASSRLAGGPGSSYEQYF
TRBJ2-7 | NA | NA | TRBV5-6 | TGTGCCAGCAGCTCGGGACACCTCTACGAGCAGTACTTC | CASSSGHLYEQYF
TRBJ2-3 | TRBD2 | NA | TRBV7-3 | TGTGCCAGCAGCTCCGGGACTAGCCCAGATACGCAGTATTTT | CASSSGTSPDTQYF
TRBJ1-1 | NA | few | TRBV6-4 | TGTGCCAGCAAGTCGGAGGACAGCATGAACACTGAAGCTTTCTTT | CASKSEDSMNTEAFF
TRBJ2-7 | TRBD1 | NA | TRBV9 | TGTGCCAGCAGCATCGGACAGGTGGGGAACGAGCAGTACTTC | CASSIGQVGNEQYF
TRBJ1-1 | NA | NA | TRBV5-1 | TGCGCCAGCAGCGTCGTACAGTCGAACACTGAAGCTTTCTTT | CASSVVQSNTEAFF
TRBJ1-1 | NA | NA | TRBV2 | TGTGCCAGCAGTGAGCAAGGCTCAGGCACTGAAGCTTTCTTT | CASSEQGSGTEAFF
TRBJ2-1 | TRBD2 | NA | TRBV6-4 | TGTGCCAGCAGACTAGCGGGAGAAAATGAGCAGTTCTTC | CASRLAGENEQFF
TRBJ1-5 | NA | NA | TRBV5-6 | TGTGCCAGCAGCGTTACAGGGAACAATCAGCCCCAGCATTTT | CASSVTGNNQPQHF
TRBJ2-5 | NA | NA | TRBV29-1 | TGCAGCGTTGGTGGGTACCAAGAGACCCAGTACTTC | CSVGGYQETQYF
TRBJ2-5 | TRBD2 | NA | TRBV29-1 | TGCAGCGCCCGTCAACCGGGACTAGCTCTCGCGGAGACCCAGTACTTC | CSARQPGLALAETQYF
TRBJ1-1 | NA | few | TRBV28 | TGTGCCAGCCACTTTACGGAGGCAGGGCGGAACACTGAAGCTTTCTTT | CASHFTEAGRNTEAFF
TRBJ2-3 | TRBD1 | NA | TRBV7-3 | TGTGCCAGCAGCTCTCAGGGGGCGAGTTCAGATACGCAGTATTTT | CASSSQGASSDTQYF
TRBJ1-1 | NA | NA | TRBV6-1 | TGTGCCAGCAGTGAATTGGTGTACCAGGGCACTGAAGCTTTCTTT | CASSELVYQGTEAFF
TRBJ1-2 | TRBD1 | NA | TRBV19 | TGTGCCAGTACCCAGACAGGGGGCCGTGGCTACACCTTC | CASTQTGGRGYTF
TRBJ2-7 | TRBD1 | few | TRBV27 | TGTGCCAGCAGTCGGGACAGGAACTCCTACGAGCAGTACTTC | CASSRDRNSYEQYF
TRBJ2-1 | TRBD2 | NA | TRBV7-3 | TGTGCCAGCAGCTCCAGGACTAGCGGGAGGGGAAAGGATGAGCAGTTCTTC | CASSSRTSGRGKDEQFF
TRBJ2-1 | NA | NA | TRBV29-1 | TGCAGCGTTGAAAGTTGGCAAAACAATGAGCAGTTCTTC | CSVESWQNNEQFF
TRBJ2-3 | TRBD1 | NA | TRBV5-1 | TGCGCCAGCAGCTTCGGTGGACAGGGAGGAAGCACAGATACGCAGTATTTT | CASSFGGQGGSTDTQYF
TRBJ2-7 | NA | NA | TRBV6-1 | TGTGCCAGCAGTTTCGGATTTTGGGAGCAGTACTTC | CASSFGFWEQYF
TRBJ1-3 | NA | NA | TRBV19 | TGTGCCAGTAGTTCCCGAGGGACCCGGGCTGGAAACACCATATATTTT | CASSSRGTRAGNTIYF
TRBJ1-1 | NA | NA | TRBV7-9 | TGTGCCAGCAGCTTAGCGGACGCCAGGGTAGCTTTCTTT | CASSLADARVAFF
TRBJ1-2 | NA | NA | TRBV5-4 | TGTGCCAGCAGCTTGGGAGGGCAGGGTCGAGGCTATGGCTACACCTTC | CASSLGGQGRGYGYTF
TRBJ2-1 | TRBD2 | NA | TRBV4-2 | TGTGCCAGCAGCCAAGATCCGACTAGCGGGAGTGGTGAGCAGTTCTTC | CASSQDPTSGSGEQFF
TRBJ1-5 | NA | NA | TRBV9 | TGTGCCAGCAGCTCAGGGGCTGGGTATCAGCCCCAGCATTTT | CASSSGAGYQPQHF
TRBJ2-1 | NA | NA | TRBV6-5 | TGTGCCAGCAGTTACTCCACTATCAACCATGAGCAGTTCTTC | CASSYSTINHEQFF
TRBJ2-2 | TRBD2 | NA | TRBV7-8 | TGTGCCAGCAGCCCCTCCCCGGGACTAGCGAGGGGCGGGGAGCTGTTTTTT | CASSPSPGLARGGELFF
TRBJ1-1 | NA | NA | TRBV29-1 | TGCAGCGTTGAAGACAGGGAAGGAACTGAAGCTTTCTTT | CSVEDREGTEAFF
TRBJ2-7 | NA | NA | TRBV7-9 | TGTGCCAGCAGCGTATTGGGAATTTACGAGCAGTACTTC | CASSVLGIYEQYF